The 21 T cell receptor beta chains listed next were all sequenced from one sample in a study of cytomegalovirus exposure and HLA in healthy donors. PCR primers comprised 60 Vbeta and 13 Jbeta primers. TCRdb's table, derived via immunoSEQ multiplex PCR, lists solely in-frame clones and lacks some. The table has 100,000 to 150,000 clones, approximately 70% seen once. The specimen was PBMCs. The receptors were sampled from a woman aged 60-70 years in good health and CMV-seropositive.

This clone was picked up a small number of times. V and J are TRBV9 and TRBJ1-5; D is ambiguous. The CDR3 is made up of 14 amino acids. The germline V gene encodes CDR1 SGDLS and CDR2 YYNGEE. V gave up 4 bases and J gave up 2 bases, with 10 bases separating them. CDR3 sequence (DNA): TGTGCCAGCAGCACCGGGGTGGGCAATCAGCCCCAGCATTTT. It specifies CASSTGVGNQPQHF.

This sequence joins TRBV27 and TRBJ2-1, with D perhaps TRBD2 (6 bases). From germline, CDR1 is MNHEY and CDR2 SMNVEV (reference sequence). This CDR3 is built from 13 residues. V shed 4 bases and J shed 8 bases, with 12 bases lying between them. The CDR3 here is CASSSRLDDEQFF. Written as DNA, the CDR3 is TGTGCCAGCAGTTCACGACTAGACGATGAGCAGTTCTTC.

The chain has TRBV29-1 and TRBJ2-2; no clear D gene. This CDR3 is built from 13 residues. Trimming cost V 3 bases and J 7 bases, with 12 bases left between them. Germline assignment: CDR1 SQVTM and CDR2 ANQGSEA. DNA for the CDR3: TGCAGCGTTGATTCTATACTCGGCGGGGAGCTGTTTTTT. Its translation is CSVDSILGGELFF.

CDR3 region: CASSDGSTNEKLFF. The CDR3 DNA is TGCGCCAGCAGTGATGGCTCAACTAATGAAAAACTGTTTTTT. The rearrangement uses TRBV10-1 and TRBJ1-4, with D hard to call. Germline CDR1 and CDR2: WNHNN and SYGVQD (reference sequence). There are 14 residues in the CDR3. With 3 bases removed from V and 0 bases from J, the gap between germline ends came to 5 bases.

The genes are TRBV7-2 and TRBJ2-1; 11 bases map to TRBD2. CDR3 length: 14 residues. J lost 9 bases, V lost 0 bases, and 1 base had no gene match. The V gene's germline CDR1 is SGHTA and CDR2 FQGNSA. CDR3 coding DNA: TGTGCCAGCAGCTTAGCGCTAGCGGGGGGTGAGCAGTTCTTC. It codes for CASSLALAGGEQFF.

The rearrangement uses TRBV5-1 and TRBJ2-3, with 12 positions matching TRBD2. J gave up 3 bases and V 1 base, and 6 bases lay outside the gene matches. The CDR3 loop spans 17 amino acids. CDR1 is SGHRS, CDR2 YFSETQ, per germline. The CDR3 sequence is CASSLSSGGADTDTQYF. DNA of the CDR3: TGCGCCAGCAGCTTGTCTAGCGGGGGGGCCGATACAGATACGCAGTATTTT.

The chain employs TRBV5-4 and TRBJ2-6; D not certain. CDR1 and CDR2 from the germline V gene are SGHNT and YYREEE (reference sequence). V lost 2 bases and J lost 3, with 9 bases in between. The CDR3 contains 15 residues. The CDR3 region is CASSFNGDGANVLTF. The CDR3 DNA reads TGTGCCAGCAGCTTTAATGGAGATGGGGCCAACGTCCTGACTTTC.

In this sample, this clone turned up once. The genes are TRBV29-1 and TRBJ1-5; TRBD1 matches at 7 bases. The V and J ends lost 6 bases and 4 bases, in that order; junction bases with no gene match: 3. Germline values: CDR1 SQVTM, CDR2 ANQGSEA. This CDR3 is 12 amino acids long. Here the CDR3 reads CSVGTANQPQHF. For the CDR3, the DNA is TGCAGCGTCGGGACAGCAAATCAGCCCCAGCATTTT.

About this clone: The junction differs from germline at one of its ends, possibly a read error. The chain joins TRBV7-9 to TRBJ2-1; 13 bases map to TRBD2. This CDR3 comprises 18 residues. CDR1 is SEHNR and CDR2 is FQNEAQ in the germline V gene (reference sequence). CDR3 in amino acids: CASSLGLAGASSYNEQFF. The DNA for the CDR3 is TGTGCCAGCAGTTTAGGACTAGCGGGGGCCTCCTCCTACAATGAGCAGTTCTTC.

This clone was recorded once. The rearrangement joins TRBV27 to TRBJ1-5, with D uncertain. Germline assignment: CDR1 MNHEY and CDR2 SMNVEV (reference sequence). The germline V and J ends were trimmed by 2 bases and 6 bases, with 20 bases remaining between them. CDR3 length equals 17 residues. Written as DNA, the CDR3 is TGTGCCAGCAGTTTAGCTGGGCCGGATCATGGGAGTCAGCCCCAGCATTTT. Translating gives CASSLAGPDHGSQPQHF.

To note about this clone: Other DNA sequences in this specimen translate into the identical CDR3. The chain links TRBV2 to TRBJ2-7; D unclear. Germline V gene sequence: CDR1 SNHLY, CDR2 FYNNEI. The length of the CDR3 is 11 residues. V shed 4 bases and J shed 2 bases, with 3 bases lying between them. CDR3 sequence (DNA): TGTGCCAGCAGTGGAGCCTACGAGCAGTACTTC. It encodes CASSGAYEQYF.

J is TRBJ1-1 and V is TRBV6-5, with D possibly TRBD1 on 5 matching bases. Germline V CDR1 and CDR2: MNHEY, SVGAGI. The CDR3 consists of 14 residues. V was trimmed by 2 bases and J by 5 bases, leaving 12 bases between them. CDR3 amino acids: CASSYGWQGTEAFF. The CDR3 DNA sequence: TGTGCCAGCAGTTACGGCTGGCAGGGAACTGAAGCTTTCTTT.

Only a few counts were recorded for this clone. This rearrangement joins TRBV6-5 to TRBJ1-2, with TRBD1 as a possible D gene (5 bases). This CDR3 region has 14 residues. V lost 0 bases and J lost 1, with 6 bases in between. CDR1 and CDR2 from the germline V gene are MNHEY and SVGAGI. The CDR3 DNA sequence: TGTGCCAGCAGTTACTCGACAGTTAACTATGGCTACACCTTC. This sequence encodes CASSYSTVNYGYTF.

The V and J genes are TRBV10-3 and TRBJ2-5; 7 positions agree with TRBD2. The CDR3 is 13 residues long. Trimming took 6 bases from V and 5 from J; bases not matched to a gene: 6. Looked up from germline, CDR1 is ENHRY and CDR2 is SYGVKD. The CDR3 protein is CAISSGVRETQYF. CDR3 bases: TGTGCCATCAGCAGCGGGGTAAGGGAGACCCAGTACTTC.

The J gene is TRBJ2-1, the V gene TRBV7-2; 8 nucleotides align to TRBD2. The trim removed 2 bases at V and 0 bases at J, leaving 6 bases unmatched. This CDR3 is built from 17 residues. The germline gives CDR1 SGHTA, CDR2 FQGNSA. The DNA for the CDR3 is TGTGCCAGCAGCTTACGGCGGGGGGATCTCTCCTACAATGAGCAGTTCTTC. It specifies CASSLRRGDLSYNEQFF.

As regards this clone: This CDR3 fails to terminate in the conserved phenylalanine or tryptophan, so it likely reflects a read error. The V gene is TRBV9, the J gene TRBJ2-7; 9 bases align to TRBD1. There are 14 residues in the CDR3. CDR1 and CDR2 (germline): SGDLS, YYNGEE. The junction had 4 bases not matched to a gene; V was cut back by 4 bases and J by 2 bases. In nucleotides, the CDR3 is TGTGCCAGCAGCACGGGACAGGGACCCTACGAGCAGTACCTC. Translation gives CASSTGQGPYEQYL.

The V call is TRBV7-2, the J call TRBJ1-2, with D perhaps TRBD1 (5 bases). The CDR3 has 13 residues. Germline CDR1 SGHTA, CDR2 FQGNSA. V lost 4 bases and J lost 8, with 14 bases in between. The CDR3 nucleotides are TGTGCCAGCAGCTCTCGCCGCAGGGTAGGCTACACCTTC. This encodes CASSSRRRVGYTF. Supplemented by reference TRBV7-2 and TRBJ1-2, the full variable domain reads GAGVSQSPSNKVTEKGKDVELRCDPISGHTALYWYRQSLGQGLEFLIYFQGNSAPDKSGLPSDRFSAERTGGSVSTLTIQRTQQEDSAVYLCASSSRRRVGYTFGSGTRLTVV.

The chain joins TRBV9 to TRBJ1-4; 8 nucleotides line up with TRBD1. The germline gives CDR1 SGDLS, CDR2 YYNGEE. This CDR3 region has 15 residues. Trimming took 3 bases from V and 4 from J; bases not matched to a gene: 5. CDR3 in amino acids: CASSGSGGFNEKLFF. CDR3 nucleotide sequence: TGTGCCAGCAGCGGTTCAGGGGGCTTTAATGAAAAACTGTTTTTT.

V and J are TRBV5-1 and TRBJ1-2; D is perhaps TRBD1 (6 bases). The CDR3 totals 13 residues. Germline loops: CDR1 SGHRS, CDR2 YFSETQ. V was pared by 3 bases and J by 6 bases, with 12 bases between. The DNA for the CDR3 is TGCGCCAGCAGCTGGCAGGGGAGAGATGGCTACACCTTC. Translated, it gives CASSWQGRDGYTF.

The J gene is TRBJ1-6, the V gene TRBV2; D may be TRBD1 (5 bases). The CDR3 is made up of 13 amino acids. Per the germline V gene, CDR1 is SNHLY and CDR2 is FYNNEI. V lost 8 bases to trimming and J lost 7 bases, with 12 bases between them. CDR3 sequence: CASLRGENSPLHF. The DNA of the CDR3 is TGTGCCAGCCTGCGGGGGGAAAATTCACCCCTCCACTTT.

This rearrangement joins TRBV27 to TRBJ2-7; TRBD2 matches 7 bases. Germline V lookup: CDR1 MNHEY, CDR2 SMNVEV (reference sequence). CDR3 length: 16 residues. Losses at the gene ends were 0 bases for V and 3 bases for J; bases not matched to a gene: 8. The CDR3 reads CASSLSWGTGGYEQYF. The CDR3, as DNA: TGTGCCAGCAGTTTATCTTGGGGGACGGGAGGCTACGAGCAGTACTTC.